This entry lists 20 T cell receptor beta chains sequenced from one sample in a study of blood T cell repertoires in COVID-19 (dated by TCRdb to the early 2020s). The library was made by the immunoSEQ multiplex PCR assay. TCRdb limited this immuneACCESS table to in-frame rearrangements with V and J called. A share of clones is missing; checked studies link under half to unresolved V genes, and the rest is unexplained. In this sample the table shows a few hundred thousand clones, over 80% of which occur a single time. The ten largest make up about 3.4% of the sample. The sequencing sample was made of PBMCs or T cells enriched from blood (not recorded which). The source of these receptors is a woman aged 40 to 49 who had been exposed to COVID-19.

This clone was recorded only once. The rearrangement links TRBV6-2 or TRBV6-3 to TRBJ1-2, with TRBD1 matching 8 bases. The CDR3 is 18 residues long. The V gene end was trimmed by 6 bases and the J gene end by 4 bases; junction bases not matched to a gene: 19. CDR1 is MNHEY, CDR2 SVGEGT, per germline. CDR3 sequence reads: CASSGTGGAEALIYGYTF. The CDR3 nucleotides read TGTGCCAGCAGCGGAACAGGGGGAGCCGAGGCGCTGATCTATGGCTACACCTTC.

The chain joins TRBV19 to TRBJ1-3; D may be TRBD1 (5 bases). Germline CDR1 LNHDA, CDR2 SQIVND (reference sequence). Deletions cut 5 bases from V and 3 bases from J, with 17 bases between. The CDR3 is 16 amino acids. The CDR3 is CASSFGDRQFGNTIYF. Written as DNA, the CDR3 is TGTGCCAGTAGTTTCGGCGACAGACAGTTTGGAAACACCATATATTTT.

The rearrangement links TRBV19 to TRBJ2-5; D is perhaps TRBD1 (6 bases). Germline V gene lookup returns CDR1 LNHDA and CDR2 SQIVND (reference sequence). This CDR3 is built from 14 residues. Trimming shortened V by 7 bases and J by 5 bases, and 17 bases separated the two germline ends. The DNA of the CDR3 is TGTGCCAGTAAGGTGGACAGCCCGGGGGAGACCCAGTACTTC. Amino acids: CASKVDSPGETQYF.

This sequence joins TRBV4-3 and TRBJ1-2; 12 bases agree with TRBD1. The junction had 11 bases not matched to a gene; V was cut back by 3 bases and J by 3 bases. The CDR3 loop spans 18 amino acids. CDR1 and CDR2 from the germline V gene are LGHNA and YSLEER. CDR3 loop: CASSHNSGTGGFYYGYTF. The CDR3 DNA reads TGCGCCAGCAGCCACAATTCCGGGACAGGGGGCTTTTACTATGGCTACACCTTC.

The chain links TRBV14 to TRBJ2-1; TRBD2 aligns across 9 bases. J gave up 6 bases and V 0 bases, and 9 bases lay outside the gene matches. Germline V gene lookup returns CDR1 SGHDN and CDR2 FVKESK. The CDR3 consists of 17 residues. The CDR3 DNA sequence: TGTGCCAGCAGCCAAGAAAGTGGCGGGAGGGCTCGCAATGAGCAGTTCTTC. It specifies CASSQESGGRARNEQFF.

The rearrangement uses TRBV19 and TRBJ2-1, with 9 positions matching TRBD1. With V trimmed by 7 bases and J by 7 bases, 11 bases remained unmatched. The CDR3 spans 15 residues. The V gene's germline CDR1 is LNHDA and CDR2 SQIVND (reference sequence). This CDR3 is CASTDRDRAGNEQFF. CDR3 coding DNA: TGTGCCAGTACCGACCGGGACAGGGCAGGGAATGAGCAGTTCTTC.

The chain joins TRBV4-3 to TRBJ1-5, with D possibly TRBD1 on 5 matching bases. V lost 3 bases to trimming and J lost 3 bases, with 12 bases between them. The CDR3 consists of 15 residues. The germline CDR1 and CDR2 sequences are LGHNA and YSLEER. CDR3 amino acids: CASSHFRGDNQPQHF. The CDR3 DNA reads TGCGCCAGCAGCCACTTCCGGGGGGACAATCAGCCCCAGCATTTT.

The V gene is TRBV6-5, the J gene TRBJ1-3, with 9 positions matching TRBD1. The CDR3 is 14 residues long. V lost 6 bases to trimming and J lost 2 bases; unmatched junction nucleotides: 2. Looked up from germline, CDR1 is MNHEY and CDR2 is SVGAGI. In nucleotides, the CDR3 is TGTGCCAGCAGGACAGGGGGAACTGGAAACACCATATATTTT. As protein: CASRTGGTGNTIYF.

This rearrangement joins TRBV19 to TRBJ1-2; TRBD1 is a possible D gene (5 bases). Trimming stripped 1 base from V and 4 bases from J, with 7 bases between. CDR1 LNHDA and CDR2 SQIVND come from the germline V gene (reference sequence). CDR3 length equals 13 residues. DNA of the CDR3: TGTGCCAGTAGTATAGGACAGATCTATGGCTACACCTTC. Amino acid sequence: CASSIGQIYGYTF. Variable domain in full (rest from reference TRBV19 and TRBJ1-2): DGGITQSPKYLFRKEGQNVTLSCEQNLNHDAMYWYRQDPGQGLRLIYYSQIVNDFQKGDIAEGYSVSREKKESFPLTVTSAQKNPTAFYLCASSIGQIYGYTFGSGTRLTVV.

The chain is built from TRBV30 and TRBJ2-7; D call uncertain. The length of the CDR3 is 14 residues. V lost 0 bases to trimming and J lost 2 bases, with 11 bases between them. Germline lookup yields CDR1 GTSNPN and CDR2 SVGIG (reference sequence). DNA of the CDR3: TGTGCCTGGAGTGTAGCAAGAACCCCCTACGAGCAGTACTTC. Amino acid sequence: CAWSVARTPYEQYF. Complete variable domain (other parts from reference TRBV30 and TRBJ2-7): SQTIHQWPATLVQPVGSPLSLECTVEGTSNPNLYWYRQAAGRGLQLLFYSVGIGQISSEVPQNLSASRPQDRQFILSSKKLLLSDSGFYLCAWSVARTPYEQYFGPGTRLTVT.

The chain joins TRBV4-3 to TRBJ1-1; the D gene is possibly TRBD1 (5 bases). V lost 0 bases to trimming and J lost 6 bases, with 14 bases between them. Germline V gene sequence: CDR1 LGHNA, CDR2 YSLEER. This CDR3 is built from 15 residues. Here the CDR3 reads CASSQDWGMQAEAFF. In nucleotides, the CDR3 is TGCGCCAGCAGCCAAGATTGGGGCATGCAAGCTGAAGCTTTCTTT.

The V gene is TRBV11-2, the J gene TRBJ2-3, with TRBD2 identical over 7 bases. There are 16 residues in the CDR3. Trimming took 6 bases from V and 3 from J; bases not matched to a gene: 12. Per germline, CDR1 SGHAT and CDR2 FQNNGV. The CDR3 spells CASRRSRRTRTDTQYF. The CDR3, as DNA: TGTGCCAGCAGACGAAGCCGTAGGACTAGGACAGATACGCAGTATTTT. Full variable domain (rest looked up from reference TRBV11-2 and TRBJ2-3): EAGVAQSPRYKIIEKRQSVAFWCNPISGHATLYWYQQILGQGPKLLIQFQNNGVVDDSQLPKDRFSAERLKGVDSTLKIQPAKLEDSAVYLCASRRSRRTRTDTQYFGPGTRLTVL.

Here the CDR3 reads CSARMGHEQYF. CDR3 nucleotides: TGCAGTGCTAGAATGGGGCACGAGCAGTACTTC. The rearrangement links TRBV20-1 to TRBJ2-7; D may be TRBD1 (5 bases). Per the germline V gene, CDR1 is DFQATT and CDR2 is SNEGSKA (reference sequence). The CDR3 totals 11 residues. V was cut by 2 bases and J by 5 bases, with 7 bases left in between.

This clone was seen once. The V gene is TRBV5-4, the J gene TRBJ2-3, with 7 bases identical to TRBD2. The V and J ends lost 0 bases and 1 base, in that order; junction bases with no gene match: 2. The germline gives CDR1 SGHNT, CDR2 YYREEE (reference sequence). There are 15 residues in the CDR3. CDR3 in amino acids: CASSLGAGGTDTQYF. Written as DNA, the CDR3 is TGTGCCAGCAGCTTGGGGGCGGGGGGCACAGATACGCAGTATTTT.

This clone was recorded once. The chain uses TRBV13 and TRBJ2-3; 7 positions agree with TRBD1. The CDR3 has 14 residues. The ends lost 5 bases at V and 0 bases at J; junction bases unmatched: 2. Germline assignment: CDR1 PRHDT and CDR2 FYEKMQ (reference sequence). The CDR3 DNA sequence: TGTGCCAGCAGCCCAGGGGGTAGCACAGATACGCAGTATTTT. Protein: CASSPGGSTDTQYF. The full variable domain, in which reference TRBV13 and TRBJ2-3 provide the parts outside the CDR3, is AAGVIQSPRHLIKEKRETATLKCYPIPRHDTVYWYQQGPGQDPQFLISFYEKMQSDKGSIPDRFSAQQFSDYHSELNMSSLELGDSALYFCASSPGGSTDTQYFGPGTRLTVL.

The chain links TRBV4-3 to TRBJ2-7; 10 bases match TRBD2. The length of the CDR3 is 15 residues. With 0 bases clipped from V and 3 bases from J, the junction kept 2 bases outside the gene matches. Germline V gives CDR1 LGHNA, CDR2 YSLEER. CDR3 in DNA: TGCGCCAGCAGCCAAGACCCTAGCGGGGGCTACGAGCAGTACTTC. This sequence encodes CASSQDPSGGYEQYF.

The CDR3 bases are TGTGCCAGCAGCTCGGGACAGGGTACTGAAGCTTTCTTT. It yields the protein CASSSGQGTEAFF. The V call is TRBV7-3, the J call TRBJ1-1; TRBD1 matches at 9 bases. Germline CDR1 and CDR2: SGHTA and FQGTGA. V lost 4 bases to trimming and J lost 5 bases; unmatched junction nucleotides: 2. The CDR3 totals 13 residues.

The CDR3 sequence is CASSRGREGQPQHF. In nucleotides, the CDR3 is TGTGCCAGCAGCCGGGGGAGGGAGGGTCAGCCCCAGCATTTT. The chain uses TRBV13 and TRBJ1-5, with D perhaps matching TRBD1 (5 bases). Germline assignment: CDR1 PRHDT and CDR2 FYEKMQ (reference sequence). V shed 5 bases and J shed 6 bases, with 14 bases lying between them. This CDR3 has 14 residues.

The chain joins TRBV30 to TRBJ2-1, with D maybe TRBD1 (6 bases). V was clipped by 0 bases and J by 8 bases, with 8 bases between them. CDR1 GTSNPN and CDR2 SVGIG come from the germline V gene (reference sequence). This CDR3 has 12 residues. The CDR3 DNA reads as TGTGCCTGGAGTGTTCAGGGGTATGAGCAGTTCTTC. It translates to CAWSVQGYEQFF.

This chain joins TRBV7-2 and TRBJ2-7; tentatively, D is TRBD1 (5 bases). This CDR3 is built from 14 residues. Per the germline V gene, CDR1 is SGHTA and CDR2 is FQGNSA. The V end lost 6 bases, the J end lost 0 bases, and 12 bases lay between the germline ends. The CDR3 DNA follows: TGTGCCAGCAGTAGAGACAGAGGCTCCTACGAGCAGTACTTC. Protein sequence: CASSRDRGSYEQYF.